In its sample, the clone carrying this T cell receptor beta chain was seen a few times. Trimming stripped 2 bases from V and 2 bases from J, with 6 bases between. CDR1 is SGHAT, CDR2 FQNNGV, per germline. The CDR3 extends over 13 amino acids. The data originate from a study of blood T cell repertoires in COVID-19. Study at large: Donors in the United States, Italy and Spain gave samples during acute or convalescent COVID-19. Sources were T cells, B-cell-depleted T cells, or PBMCs; the material itself was cDNA or gDNA.

In the source study's methods: Amplification with reference gene primers provided the estimates of nucleated cell counts. Repertoires were generated with immunoSEQ multiplex PCR, while TCRdb's copy carries only in-frame clones and drops some. Clone size and V and J calls were adopted from that table, with D and trimming inferred from the DNA. This sample yields about 190,000 clones, of which 89% are seen a single time; around 7% belongs to the top ten. Sequenced material: peripheral blood. The rearrangement joins TRBV11-2 to TRBJ1-1, with a possible D match to TRBD1 (5 bases). This clonotype was sampled from a man between 35 and 55 years old with acute or convalescent COVID-19. The CDR3 is CASSLQGNTEAFF. The DNA for the CDR3 is TGTGCCAGCAGCTTACAGGGTAACACTGAAGCTTTCTTT.